These 21 T cell receptor beta chains were sequenced from one sample in a study of shared clonotypes between healthy human individuals. Using immunoSEQ multiplex PCR, the repertoire was profiled, and TCRdb retains in-frame clones only, with some absent. Found here are some 2.1 million clones, over 85% of them singletons; the top ten hold about 1.1%. Naive CD8 cells were CD45RO-negative, positively selected for CCR7, excluding terminally differentiated effector memory CD45RA+ cells. The specimen was naive CD8+ T cells sorted from blood. The receptors derive from a young man in good health.

This sequence joins TRBV2 and TRBJ1-1; D possibly corresponds to TRBD1 (5 bases). Germline-derived CDR1 and CDR2 are SNHLY and FYNNEI. The V end lost 6 bases, the J end lost 8 bases, and 10 bases lay between the germline ends. This CDR3 spans 11 amino acids. CDR3 loop: CASSGGLEAFF. The CDR3 region has the DNA TGTGCCAGCAGCGGGGGTTTAGAAGCTTTCTTT.

This clone was seen only a few times. The rearrangement links TRBV7-9 to TRBJ2-5; no clear D gene. This CDR3 has 11 residues. Germline V gene data show CDR1 as SEHNR and CDR2 as FQNEAQ (reference sequence). Trimming took off 7 bases at V and 4 bases at J, with 7 bases between the two ends. The CDR3 DNA is TGTGCCAGCACCTTTCGAGAGACCCAGTACTTC. Protein product: CASTFRETQYF.

The chain has TRBV14 and TRBJ2-7; D assignment may be TRBD1 or TRBD2 (5 bases each). Germline V gene data show CDR1 as SGHDN and CDR2 as FVKESK. Trimming left V 0 bases short and J 3 bases short, with 15 bases between. CDR3 length: 16 residues. In DNA form, the CDR3 reads TGTGCCAGCAGCCAAGATTACGGGACCTTAATCTACGAGCAGTACTTC. Translating it yields CASSQDYGTLIYEQYF.

This clone is a singleton in its sample. The chain joins TRBV4-2 to TRBJ2-7, with D perhaps matching TRBD1 or TRBD2 (5 bases each). V was trimmed by 1 base and J by 3 bases, leaving 13 bases between them. The CDR3 spans 15 residues. CDR1 and CDR2 (germline): LGHNA, YNFKEQ. The CDR3 is CASSQGPGDGYEQYF. CDR3 in DNA: TGTGCCAGCAGCCAAGGGCCTGGGGACGGCTACGAGCAGTACTTC.

The rearrangement links TRBV13 to TRBJ2-3, with D possibly being TRBD2 (6 bases). The V end was cut by 0 bases, the J end by 2 bases, with 12 bases between. The germline V gene has CDR1 PRHDT and CDR2 FYEKMQ (reference sequence). The CDR3 has 16 amino acids. CDR3 residues: CASSLGRDSFTDTQYF. In nucleotides, the CDR3 is TGTGCCAGCAGCTTAGGCCGGGACTCATTCACAGATACGCAGTATTTT.

The rearrangement joins TRBV4-2 to TRBJ2-3; no reliable D call. The germline V gene has CDR1 LGHNA and CDR2 YNFKEQ. The V gene lost 0 bases and the J gene lost 0 bases, with 10 bases spanning the gap. The CDR3 covers 16 residues. Here the CDR3 DNA reads TGTGCCAGCAGCCAAGAGGGCGGATATAGCACAGATACGCAGTATTTT. The encoded protein is CASSQEGGYSTDTQYF.

The rearrangement uses TRBV6-6 and TRBJ1-2; tentative D call: TRBD1 (5 bases). Germline V gives CDR1 MNHNY, CDR2 SVGAGI (reference sequence). CDR3 size: 15 residues. Trimming pared 4 bases from V and 4 bases from J, leaving 16 bases between. Here the CDR3 reads CASSSAGGFAYGYTF. CDR3 DNA sequence: TGTGCCAGCAGTTCCGCCGGGGGGTTCGCCTATGGCTACACCTTC.

As regards this clone: Other nucleotide sequences in the sample specify the same CDR3. The rearrangement links TRBV27 to TRBJ2-1, with 10 bases fitting TRBD2. Trimming at V came to 4 bases and at J to 3 bases, leaving 3 bases not matched to a gene. Germline-derived CDR1 and CDR2 are MNHEY and SMNVEV (reference sequence). This CDR3 has 15 residues. The CDR3: CASSSGLADYNEQFF. CDR3 bases: TGTGCCAGCAGTTCTGGACTAGCGGACTACAATGAGCAGTTCTTC.

This chain joins TRBV19 and TRBJ2-7; TRBD1 might be the D (6 bases). The CDR3 is 13 amino acids. CDR1 is LNHDA, CDR2 SQIVND, per germline (reference sequence). Deletions cut 1 base from V and 7 bases from J, with 11 bases between. This CDR3 is CASSIGQAREQYF. CDR3 nucleotide sequence: TGTGCCAGTAGTATAGGACAGGCTCGGGAGCAGTACTTC.

This chain connects TRBV5-4 to TRBJ2-1; 7 bases line up with TRBD2. The CDR3 loop spans 16 amino acids. Germline trimming cut 0 bases from V and 10 bases from J; bases unmatched to any gene: 13. Germline assignment: CDR1 SGHNT and CDR2 YYREEE (reference sequence). The CDR3 coding sequence is TGTGCCAGCAGCTTGGACCTAATTAGGGAGGGTGGGGAGCAGTTCTTC. It specifies CASSLDLIREGGEQFF.

The rearrangement links TRBV6-1 to TRBJ2-7; a possible D gene is TRBD1 (5 bases). Germline V gene lookup returns CDR1 MNHNS and CDR2 SASEGT. The CDR3 is made up of 12 amino acids. The ends were cut back, 6 bases at V and 2 bases at J, with 8 bases in the middle. The CDR3 region has the DNA TGTGCCAGCAGGGGGCCCGCCTACGAGCAGTACTTC. This sequence encodes CASRGPAYEQYF.

This clone occurred a few times. Within the sample, other DNA sequences also encode this same CDR3. This chain uses TRBV19 with TRBJ2-1; D perhaps matches TRBD2 (5 bases). Germline V CDR1 and CDR2: LNHDA, SQIVND (reference sequence). This CDR3 has 11 amino acids. V was cut by 5 bases and J by 6 bases, with 5 bases left in between. CDR3 sequence (DNA): TGTGCCAGTAGTGCGGGCAATGAGCAGTTCTTC. Residues: CASSAGNEQFF.

V usage is TRBV6-5 and J usage is TRBJ2-7; D gene uncertain. Germline V gives CDR1 MNHEY, CDR2 SVGAGI. The germline V and J ends were trimmed by 8 bases and 3 bases, with 8 bases remaining between them. This CDR3 comprises 11 residues. The CDR3 spells CASGPSYEQYF. The CDR3 region has the DNA TGTGCCAGCGGGCCGAGCTACGAGCAGTACTTC.

The V and J genes are TRBV19 and TRBJ2-1; D possibly corresponds to TRBD1 (5 bases). The CDR3 has 15 residues. Trimming removed 3 bases from V and 4 bases from J, with 13 bases in between. Germline-derived CDR1 and CDR2 are LNHDA and SQIVND (reference sequence). As DNA, the CDR3 is TGTGCCAGTAGTATTAGTCAGGGTCCATACAATGAGCAGTTCTTC. Translation: CASSISQGPYNEQFF.

The chain has TRBV21-1 and TRBJ2-6; TRBD1 is taken as the D call from the table, unchecked against the DNA. TRBV21-1 is classified as a pseudogene. The length of the CDR3 is 19 residues. CDR3 coding DNA: TGTGCCAGCAGGATAAAGGCCCCGGTACAGAGCTCTGGGGCCAACGTCCTGACTTTC. This codes for CASRIKAPVQSSGANVLTF.

The rearrangement links TRBV7-2 to TRBJ2-5; 10 bases align to TRBD2. Germline V gene lookup returns CDR1 SGHTA and CDR2 FQGNSA. The CDR3 spans 15 residues. The J segment lost 5 bases and the V segment lost 4 bases, leaving 7 bases of the junction unmatched. The CDR3 DNA reads as TGTGCCAGCAGCTCCAGCGGGAGGGCCGGGGAGACCCAGTACTTC. It encodes CASSSSGRAGETQYF.

The V call is TRBV7-8, the J call TRBJ1-2; D gene ambiguous. In germline, CDR1 is SGHVS, CDR2 FQNEAQ. This CDR3 comprises 15 residues. V was cut by 5 bases and J by 2 bases, with 15 bases left in between. CDR3 loop: CASSPGGEFNYGYTF. As DNA, the CDR3 is TGTGCCAGCAGCCCAGGTGGTGAGTTCAACTATGGCTACACCTTC.

Turning to this clone: This specimen includes other DNA sequences encoding the same CDR3. The rearrangement uses TRBV11-3 and TRBJ2-7; D ambiguous. Per the germline V gene, CDR1 is SGHNT and CDR2 is YENEEA. The CDR3 contains 13 residues. Trimming cost V 3 bases and J 6 bases, with 12 bases left between them. The CDR3 region is CASSLGLGSEQYF. In DNA, the CDR3 is TGTGCCAGCAGCTTGGGTCTTGGTAGCGAGCAGTACTTC.

CDR3 in DNA: TGTGCCAGCAGGCTTGAGTTCTCCTACAATGAGCAGTTCTTC. As protein: CASRLEFSYNEQFF. V is TRBV6-5 and J is TRBJ2-1; D gene uncertain. Germline V gene sequence: CDR1 MNHEY, CDR2 SVGAGI. Trimming took off 6 bases at V and 0 bases at J, with 9 bases between the two ends. This CDR3 spans 14 amino acids.

In this sample, this clone turned up a few times. The rearrangement links TRBV7-3 to TRBJ2-3; D could derive from TRBD1 or TRBD2 (6 bases each). The CDR3 runs to 14 residues. Trimming removed 5 bases at V and 2 bases at J, with 11 bases between. Germline assignment: CDR1 SGHTA and CDR2 FQGTGA. The CDR3 loop reads CASSPGGPTDTQYF. CDR3 nucleotides: TGTGCCAGCAGCCCCGGGGGCCCCACAGATACGCAGTATTTT.

This chain's CDR3 is CASSPAQATYEQYF. The CDR3 bases are TGTGCCAGCAGCCCCGCGCAGGCAACCTACGAGCAGTACTTC. The rearrangement joins TRBV7-9 to TRBJ2-7; D is undetermined. In germline, CDR1 is SEHNR, CDR2 FQNEAQ (reference sequence). The ends were cut back, 5 bases at V and 2 bases at J, with 13 bases in the middle. This CDR3 is built from 14 residues. Full variable domain (outside the CDR3, taken from reference TRBV7-9 and TRBJ2-7): DTGVSQNPRHKITKRGQNVTFRCDPISEHNRLYWYRQTLGQGPEFLTYFQNEAQLEKSRLLSDRFSAERPKGSFSTLEIQRTEQGDSAMYLCASSPAQATYEQYFGPGTRLTVT.